The clone carrying this T cell receptor beta chain appeared many times. The data were obtained in a study of blood T cells in healthy people across ages. Germline CDR1 and CDR2: SQVTM and ANQGSEA. V was pared by 8 bases and J by 0 bases, with 20 bases between. The CDR3 contains 15 residues. Primed by a sample-barcoded 5' primer and a J-beta primer mix, a second PCR proceeded for 7 to 11 cycles. One entry per CDR3 protein results from TCRdb running MiXCR on the 5' RACE reads. The sample lists about 930,000 distinct CDR3 sequences; about 28% were seen once. The sample was also reused in another study, on T cells of mothers and their children.

The V call is TRBV29-1, the J call TRBJ2-7; D is perhaps TRBD1 (7 bases). The source of this sequence is a woman aged 40 to 55 in good health. Input material: blood. The CDR3 loop reads CSCQGGRGVSYEQYF. The CDR3 DNA sequence: TGCAGCTGCCAGGGGGGACGCGGGGTCTCCTACGAGCAGTACTTC.